This T cell receptor (beta chain) was sequenced for a study of blood T cells in healthy people across ages. The CDR3 consists of 16 residues. CDR1 DFQATT and CDR2 SNEGSKA come from the germline V gene (reference sequence). Trimming pared 3 bases from V and 5 bases from J, leaving 21 bases between. A sample-barcoded 5' primer and a J-beta primer mix were used in a second PCR of roughly 7 to 11 cycles. TCRdb reprocessed the 5' RACE reads via MiXCR and lists one record per CDR3 protein. The data contain around 1,000,000 distinct CDR3 sequences, approximately 25% of them singletons. This clonotype has more than one count but fewer than ten. These data were also filed under a second study, of T cells of mothers and their children.

This chain connects TRBV20-1 to TRBJ2-3; D is perhaps TRBD2 (5 bases). The sequenced sample consisted of blood. The TCR was taken from a girl aged 2 to 9 in good health. CDR3: CSASAKSGSRGDTQYF. CDR3 in DNA: TGCAGTGCTAGTGCCAAATCGGGATCTCGGGGAGATACGCAGTATTTT.